This T cell receptor (beta chain) was captured in a study of blood T cells in healthy people across ages. This clonotype was counted only a few times. Its antigen remains unknown. The CDR3 runs 14 residues. The germline V and J ends were trimmed by 3 bases and 3 bases, with 9 bases remaining between them. CDR1 is SGHDN and CDR2 is FVKESK in the germline V gene. Study-level points and caveats: Per million T cells, TCR beta diversity dropped about linearly as age rose. The diversity estimates, figures obtained from one million T cells, were considered underestimates. Diversity was higher, and naive CD4+ cells more numerous, in long-lived donors than in aged donors.

The second PCR ran about 7 to 12 cycles with a sample-barcoded 5' primer and J-beta primers. Every single cDNA molecule received a tag from a template-switch adaptor with 12 random nucleotides. TCRdb fed the 5' RACE reads into MiXCR, producing one record per CDR3 protein. The sample has about 1.5 million distinct CDR3 sequences, roughly two fifths seen once. This chain links TRBV14 with TRBJ1-5, with a possible D match to TRBD1 (6 bases). Sequencing was done on a sample of blood. The clonotype originates from a woman younger than 35 in good health. DNA for the CDR3: TGTGCCAGCAGCCAGAGGGGGAACAATCAGCCCCAGCATTTT. It is translated as CASSQRGNNQPQHF. Complete variable domain (other parts from reference TRBV14 and TRBJ1-5): EAGVTQFPSHSVIEKGQTVTLRCDPISGHDNLYWYRRVMGKEIKFLLHFVKESKQDESGMPNNRFLAERTGGTYSTLKVQPAELEDSGVYFCASSQRGNNQPQHFGDGTRLSIL.